This T cell receptor beta chain is from a study of metastatic and nonmetastatic thyroid tumors. About the study: Repertoires were compared across blood and tumor or nodule tissue from malignant and benign thyroid patients. Study observations and caveats: As reported, TCR beta diversity in blood and tumor was significantly higher in malignant thyroid tumors than in benign nodules.

This clone was recorded at least ten times. Antigen specificity is unknown. The entire patient cohort was treatment-naive prior to thyroid surgery. The CDR3 consists of 13 residues. Per germline, CDR1 DFQATT and CDR2 SNEGSKA (reference sequence). V lost 5 bases and J 3 bases, leaving 14 bases between the germline ends. How the authors handled the data: Construction of a distant-metastasis classifier for papillary thyroid cancer relied on CDR3 differences across clinicopathological groups. TCRdb re-analyzed the PCR reads using MiXCR. The V and J calls were determined by TCRdb, not by the authors. This sample has about 40,000 clones, with 10% to 12% found just once.

Sequenced: blood. This receptor was identified in a female donor with papillary thyroid cancer or a benign thyroid nodule (not recorded which). Some clones in this sample may be carry-over from other donors' samples. The J gene is TRBJ2-7, the V gene TRBV20-1; perhaps D is TRBD1 or TRBD2 (5 bases each). Here the CDR3 DNA reads TGCAGTGCTGGCCCCGGGACGGACTACGAGCAGTACTTC. Its translation: CSAGPGTDYEQYF.